Detailed here is one T cell receptor (beta chain). One end of the junction is discordant with germline, which a read error may explain. The CDR3 is made up of 14 amino acids. CDR1 SSHAT and CDR2 FNYEAQ come from the germline V gene (reference sequence). This entry belongs to a study of cytomegalovirus exposure and HLA in healthy donors. The PCR ran on 60 Vbeta and 13 Jbeta primers. Only in-frame clones appear in the TCRdb table, and some are missing; sequencing was by immunoSEQ multiplex PCR. The table has about 130,000 clones, 73% seen once; the top ten hold about 4.4%. Sequencing was performed on PBMCs. This chain joins TRBV7-7 and TRBJ2-5; 7 positions match TRBD2. The receptor was derived from a man aged 55-75 years in good health and CMV-seropositive. CDR3 nucleotides: TGTGCTAGCAGCTTGGGACTACTCCCCAGGACCCAGTACTTC. It is translated as CASSLGLLPRTQYF. The variable domain in full, completed from reference TRBV7-7 and TRBJ2-5, reads GAGVSQSPRYKVTKRGQDVTLRCDPISSHATLYWYQQALGQGPEFLTYFNYEAQPDKSGLPSDRFSAERPEGSISTLTIQRTEQRDSAMYRCASSLGLLPRTQYFGPGTRLLVL.